This TCR beta chain came from a study of blood T cell repertoires in COVID-19 (dated by TCRdb to the early 2020s). About the full investigation: Samples covering the acute and convalescent phases of COVID-19 were provided by collaborators in the United States, Italy and Spain. The prospective study material was composed of cDNA or gDNA derived from T cells, B-cell-depleted T cells, or PBMCs. The repertoires were released in a freely available public database intended as a resource for research on the immune response to SARS-CoV-2. The samples were drawn from the first 160 participants of the ongoing ImmuneRACE study and from 1,254 subjects provided by 6 global collaborators. A de-identified subject ID, COVID-19 status, age in years and sex were almost always included in the sample metadata. The dataset comprised deeply sampled blood TCRbeta repertoires from subjects exposed to, actively infected with, or recovered from COVID-19. Where available, HLA class I and class II types were obtained from metadata supplied by the sample provider rather than from assay-based typing. The study at large found these results: How much clinical and demographic metadata was included differed by source and by participant, and the metadata was provided uncurated.

This clone was found once. No cognate antigen has been identified for it. Base qualities are not at hand, and no much larger clone is one base apart. The CDR3 runs 14 amino acids, cysteine and phenylalanine included. The CDR3 DNA has 42 bases and is translated from base 1. The junction shows trimming of 3 bases on V and 1 base on J, plus 9 bases between the germline ends. CDR1 SGHTA and CDR2 FQGNSA are derived from the germline V gene. Whole blood was collected in K2EDTA tubes by collaborating institutions according to the institutions' own protocols. For TCRbeta analysis, collaborators shipped samples as frozen whole blood, isolated PBMCs, or DNA extracted from either of those sample types. TCRbeta CDR3 regions were amplified from genomic DNA using the immunoSEQ Assay, a bias-controlled multiplex PCR. The study's own analysis went as follows. Nucleated cell counts per sample were estimated from amplification of reference gene primers within the assay. To quantify the absolute abundance of each unique TCRbeta CDR3 rearrangement, sequence reads were collapsed and filtered. Productive Simpson clonality was computed per sample as the square root of Simpson's diversity index over productive rearrangements. In its TCRdb copy, this immuneACCESS table keeps in-frame sequences only and misses some clones. Where compared with another copy, unresolved V genes explain less than half of these, and the others have no known cause. For V, J and clone size, that table is used; D and trimming come from the DNA. This sample has 60,000 to 80,000 clones in its table, and about 88% of those were observed once. Less than 5.5% of the sample lies in the top ten.

The clonotype was recovered from a human donor in a cohort sampled during active COVID-19. What was sequenced was peripheral blood. Rearrangement joined TRBV7-2 to TRBJ1-1, with the D gene too uncertain to name. The CDR3 here reads CASSFSQKNTEAFF. The nucleotide sequence is TGTGCCAGCAGCTTTTCCCAGAAGAACACTGAAGCTTTCTTT.